This T cell receptor (beta chain) emerged from a study of CD8 T cells in Susac syndrome. RNA amounts of about 0.5 to 1 ug underwent reverse transcription with random hexamers. Amplification of TCR beta CDR3 by immunoSEQ multiplex PCR spanned 54 Vbeta and 13 Jbeta. TCRdb re-derived calls from the immunoSEQ multiplex PCR reads in MiXCR, one entry per CDR3 protein. The data hold approximately 200,000 distinct CDR3 sequences, with roughly 94% observed a single time. Germline CDR1 is SQVTM and CDR2 is ANQGSEA. V was cut by 7 bases and J by 4 bases, with 13 bases left in between. The CDR3 consists of 12 residues.

The chain links TRBV29-1 to TRBJ2-5; a weak D match, TRBD2 (5 bases). Sequencing used CD4+ T cells from PBMCs. The source of this sequence is a human donor with multiple sclerosis. The chain's CDR3 is CSATEGGETQYF. The CDR3 nucleotides are TGCAGCGCAACCGAGGGTGGAGAGACCCAGTACTTC.